This T cell receptor beta chain was recorded in a study of OX40 agonist ivuxolimab in advanced cancers. Profiled with immunoSEQ multiplex PCR; TCRdb holds only in-frame clones, not every one. The sample carries 75,000 to 100,000 clones, under 90% recorded once. Trimming took 2 bases from V and 1 from J, leaving 16 bases between them. This CDR3 is 16 amino acids long. CDR1 and CDR2 (germline): SGHRS, YFSETQ. This chain joins TRBV5-1 and TRBJ2-7, with D perhaps being TRBD1 or TRBD2 (5 bases each). The clonotype originates from an adult with an advanced solid tumor such as melanoma, head and neck, liver or kidney cancer. This specimen consisted of CD4+ or CD8+ T cells sorted from blood, obtained in a trial of the OX40 agonist ivuxolimab. In DNA form, the CDR3 reads TGCGCCAGCAGCTTATCTACGGGACCCCAATCCTACGAGCAGTACTTC. It is translated as CASSLSTGPQSYEQYF.